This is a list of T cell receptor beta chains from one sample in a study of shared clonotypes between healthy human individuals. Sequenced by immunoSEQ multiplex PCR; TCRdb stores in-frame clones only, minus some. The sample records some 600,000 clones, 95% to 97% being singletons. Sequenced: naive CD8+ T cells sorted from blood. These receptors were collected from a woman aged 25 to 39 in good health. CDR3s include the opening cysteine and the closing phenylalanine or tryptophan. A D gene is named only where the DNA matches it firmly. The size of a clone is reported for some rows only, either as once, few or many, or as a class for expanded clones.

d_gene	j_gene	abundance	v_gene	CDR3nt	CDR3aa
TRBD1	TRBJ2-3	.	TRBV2	TGTGCCAGCATTGACAGGGCGTCGACAGATACGCAGTATTTT	CASIDRASTDTQYF
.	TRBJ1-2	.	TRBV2	TGTGCCAGCAGTGAAGGAATAGGATTTCCCTATGGCTACACCTTC	CASSEGIGFPYGYTF
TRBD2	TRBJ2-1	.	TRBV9	TGTGCCAGCAGCGTAGCTATGAGCGGGAGTACGGGTGAGCAGTTCTTC	CASSVAMSGSTGEQFF
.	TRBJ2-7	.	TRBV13	TGTGCCAGCAGCTTAGAGGGGGGGACCTACGAGCAGTACTTC	CASSLEGGTYEQYF
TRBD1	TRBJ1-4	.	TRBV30	TGTGCCTGGAGTGCCGGGACAGGGGAGGAAAAACTGTTTTTT	CAWSAGTGEEKLFF
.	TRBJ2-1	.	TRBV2	TGTGCCAGCAGTACTAGTGCATCGAATGAGCAGTTCTTC	CASSTSASNEQFF
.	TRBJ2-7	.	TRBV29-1	TGCAGCGTTGTGTTGGGGGCAGGGCAGGGCTACGAGCAGTACTTC	CSVVLGAGQGYEQYF
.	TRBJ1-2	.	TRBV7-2	TGTGCCAGCAGCCTGACACCTGCTAACTATGGCTACACCTTC	CASSLTPANYGYTF
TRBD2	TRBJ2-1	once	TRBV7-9	TGTGCCAGCAGCTTATCGGGACTAGCGGGTAGCTCCTACAATGAGCAGTTCTTC	CASSLSGLAGSSYNEQFF
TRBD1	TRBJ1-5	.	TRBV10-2	TGCGCCAGCAGTGCACTCGGGAACTTCCGGGACAGGAGGAATCAGCCCCAGCATTTT	CASSALGNFRDRRNQPQHF
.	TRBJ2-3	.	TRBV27	TGTGCCAGCAGGGAGGGACAATTGGGTTCCGATACGCAGTATTTT	CASREGQLGSDTQYF
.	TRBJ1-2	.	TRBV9	TGTGCCAGCAGCGTAGGGGACAAATTCTATGGCTACACCTTC	CASSVGDKFYGYTF
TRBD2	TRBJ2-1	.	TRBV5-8	TGTGCCAGCAGCTTCGCCCTAGCGGGCTATGAGCAGTTCTTC	CASSFALAGYEQFF
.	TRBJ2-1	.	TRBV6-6	TGTGCCAGCAGGGACTCCCATCACTGGGGCAATGAGCAGTTCTTC	CASRDSHHWGNEQFF
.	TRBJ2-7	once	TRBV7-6	TGTGCCAGCAGCCCCGGGACTTCCTACGAGCAGTACTTC	CASSPGTSYEQYF
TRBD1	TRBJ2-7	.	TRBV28	TGTGCCAGCAGCCAAACAGGGGGCTCGGACTACGAGCAGTACTTC	CASSQTGGSDYEQYF
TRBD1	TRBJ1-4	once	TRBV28	TGTGCCAGCAGTTCCAACCTTGGGGACAGGGGAGGTGGGGAAAAACTGTTTTTT	CASSSNLGDRGGGEKLFF
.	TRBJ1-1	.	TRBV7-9	TGTGCCAGCAGCCCGGAAGGAACAAACACTGAAGCTTTCTTT	CASSPEGTNTEAFF
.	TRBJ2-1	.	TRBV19	TGTGCCACCCGGGCCACCCGGGCCCGGCAGAATGAGCAGTTCTTC	CATRATRARQNEQFF
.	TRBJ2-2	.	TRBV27	TGTGCCAGCAGGCCGGGGGCGAACACCGGGGAGCTGTTTTTT	CASRPGANTGELFF
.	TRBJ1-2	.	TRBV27	TGTGCCAGCAGTCCCCTAGGGCAGGGGCATCACTACTATGGCTACACCTTC	CASSPLGQGHHYYGYTF
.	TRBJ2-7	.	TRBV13	TGTGCCAGCAGCTTAGGGCCCAGCAGGGGGGTGATTGGCTACGAGCAGTACTTC	CASSLGPSRGVIGYEQYF
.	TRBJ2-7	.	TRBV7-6	TGTGCCAGCAGCAGACAGGGAGGCGAAACCTACGAGCAGTACTTC	CASSRQGGETYEQYF
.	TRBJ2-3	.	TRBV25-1	TGTGCCAGCATAGGACAGACAACGTCCACAGATACGCAGTATTTT	CASIGQTTSTDTQYF
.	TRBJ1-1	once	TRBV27	TGTGCCAGCAGGTCAGGGTCGGGTGAAGCTTTCTTT	CASRSGSGEAFF
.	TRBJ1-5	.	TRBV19	TGTGCCAGTAGTTATGAATTCAATCAGCCCCAGCATTTT	CASSYEFNQPQHF
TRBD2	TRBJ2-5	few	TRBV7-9	TGTGCCAGCAGCTCTCAGCGGGAGGGCCTGGAGGAGACCCAGTACTTC	CASSSQREGLEETQYF
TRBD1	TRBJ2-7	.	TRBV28	TGTGCCAGCGGGGGACAGGGGAGCGACGAGCAGTACTTC	CASGGQGSDEQYF
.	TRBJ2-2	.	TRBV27	TGTGCCAGCAGTATGGGGGCGAACACCGGGGAGCTGTTTTTT	CASSMGANTGELFF
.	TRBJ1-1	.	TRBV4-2	TGTGCCAGCAGCCAAGGGACATCGGAAGCTTTCTTT	CASSQGTSEAFF
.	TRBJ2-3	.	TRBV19	TGTGCCAGTAGTATGTCAGCAGGGCTAGAGACAGATACGCAGTATTTT	CASSMSAGLETDTQYF
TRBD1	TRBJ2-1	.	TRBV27	TGTGCCAGCAGTCCGGACAGGTATGCCTACAATGAGCAGTTCTTC	CASSPDRYAYNEQFF
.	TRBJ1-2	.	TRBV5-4	TGTGCCAGCAGCCACCTAAAGTTTCAGGCCGATGACTATGGCTACACCTTC	CASSHLKFQADDYGYTF
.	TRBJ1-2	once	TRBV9	TGTGCCAGCAGCGTAGCTTACACAGCCACCCCCGATGGCTACACCTTC	CASSVAYTATPDGYTF
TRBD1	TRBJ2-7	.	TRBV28	TGTGCCAGCAGTTTCTTGGGACAGGGGGTTTGGTACTTC	CASSFLGQGVWYF
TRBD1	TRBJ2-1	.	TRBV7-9	TGTGCCAGCAGCTACCGACAGGGAGTTTACAATGAGCAGTTCTTC	CASSYRQGVYNEQFF
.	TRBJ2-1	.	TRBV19	TGTGCCAGTAGATGGGATTTAAGCTCCTACAATGAGCAGTTCTTC	CASRWDLSSYNEQFF
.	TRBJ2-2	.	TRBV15	TGTGCCACCAAGGGGCAGGCGGCGAACACCGGGGAGCTGTTTTTT	CATKGQAANTGELFF
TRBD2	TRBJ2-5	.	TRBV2	TGTGCCAGCAGAAGACTAGCGGGAGAGACCCAGTACTTC	CASRRLAGETQYF
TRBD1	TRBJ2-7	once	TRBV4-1	TGCGCCAGCAGCCAAGAACAAGACAGGGGGAGGTTCTACGAGCAGTACTTC	CASSQEQDRGRFYEQYF
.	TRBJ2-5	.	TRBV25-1	TGTGCCAGCAGTGAAAAGACCCAGTACTTC	CASSEKTQYF
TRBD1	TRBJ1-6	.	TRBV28	TGTGCCAGCAGTTTACCCCCGACAGGGTATAATTCACCCCTCCACTTT	CASSLPPTGYNSPLHF
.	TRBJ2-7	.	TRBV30	TGTGCCTGGAGTGTAGCCGGGTACGAGCAGTACTTC	CAWSVAGYEQYF
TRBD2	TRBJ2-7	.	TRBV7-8	TGTGCCAGCAGCAGGGGACTAGCGGGAATGAGCTCCTACGAGCAGTACTTC	CASSRGLAGMSSYEQYF
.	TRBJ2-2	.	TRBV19	TGTGCCAGTAGTACAGGGTCCCCCGGGGAGCTGTTTTTT	CASSTGSPGELFF
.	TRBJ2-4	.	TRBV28	TGTGCCAGCAGTTTTAGGTCCCCCCTGGACAAAAACATTCAGTACTTC	CASSFRSPLDKNIQYF
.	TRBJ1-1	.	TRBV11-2	TGTGCCAGCAGCCGAACCATCGAGGCGGAAGGCACTGAAGCTTTCTTT	CASSRTIEAEGTEAFF
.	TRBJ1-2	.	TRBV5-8	TGTGCCAGCAGTTCAACAGGGCGGGACACCTTC	CASSSTGRDTF
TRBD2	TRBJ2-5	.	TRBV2	TGTGCCAGGACTAGCGGGAGTCGTGGGGAGACCCAGTACTTC	CARTSGSRGETQYF
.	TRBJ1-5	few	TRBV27	TGTGCCAGCAGTTCGGGGGGTCAGCCCCAGCATTTT	CASSSGGQPQHF
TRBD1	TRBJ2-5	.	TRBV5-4	TGTGCCAGCAGCTTTCTAGGGACAGGGCGAGAGACCCAGTACTTC	CASSFLGTGRETQYF
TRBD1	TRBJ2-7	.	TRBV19	TGTGCCAGTAGTATAGGGCCCGAGGACAGGCAAGACCCCTACGAGCAGTACTTC	CASSIGPEDRQDPYEQYF
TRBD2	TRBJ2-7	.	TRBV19	TGTGCCAGTAGTATTACTAGCGGGAGACGTTCCGAGCAGTACTTC	CASSITSGRRSEQYF
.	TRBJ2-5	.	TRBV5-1	TGCGCCAGCAGCTGGTTGGGGTTCCCGTCAGGGGACGGGGAGACCCAGTACTTC	CASSWLGFPSGDGETQYF
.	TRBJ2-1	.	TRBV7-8	TGTGCCAGCAGCTTAGAAGTCCGTGAGCAGTTCTTC	CASSLEVREQFF
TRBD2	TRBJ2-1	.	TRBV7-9	TGTGCCAGCAGCCCTAGCGGGAGTTCCTACAATGAGCAGTTCTTC	CASSPSGSSYNEQFF
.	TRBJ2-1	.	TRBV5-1	TGCGCCAGCAGCTTGGAACTAGCCCCCTACAATGAGCAGTTCTTC	CASSLELAPYNEQFF
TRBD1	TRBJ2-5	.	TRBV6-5	TGTGCCAGCAGCCCAACAGGGGCCACCCAAGAGACCCAGTACTTC	CASSPTGATQETQYF
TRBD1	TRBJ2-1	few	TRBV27	TGTGCCAGCAGTTTTATCGTCGGGGGGACAGGGATCGGTTACAATGAGCAGTTCTTC	CASSFIVGGTGIGYNEQFF
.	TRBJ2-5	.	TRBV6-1	TGTGCCAGCAGTCGGGGGGAGACCCAGTACTTC	CASSRGETQYF